The present entry profiles one T cell receptor (beta chain) with its context. The antigen is unknown. MiXCR, run by TCRdb on the reads, gives a single entry per CDR3 protein. The sample has about 900,000 distinct CDR3 sequences, roughly 31% seen once; the top ten hold around an eighth. The record originates from a study of T cell repertoires in cytomegalovirus infection. V lost 1 base to trimming and J lost 8 bases, with 6 bases between them. The CDR3 runs to 12 residues. Germline CDR1 MGHDK, CDR2 SYGVNS. The receptor was derived from a human donor in good health (CMV status not recorded). Some clones in this sample may be carry-over from other donors' samples. Sample: cultured CD8+ T cells from PBMCs, taken from culture after CMV antigen stimulation. J is TRBJ2-4 and V is TRBV25-1; TRBD2 is a possible D gene (5 bases). CDR3 in amino acids: CASSEWGDIQYF. The CDR3 nucleotides read TGTGCCAGCAGTGAATGGGGAGACATTCAGTACTTC.